This is a list of T cell receptor beta chains from one sample in a study of a mutant IDH1 vaccine in newly diagnosed glioma. Clones were sequenced by immunoSEQ multiplex PCR, and TCRdb holds only the in-frame ones, with some missing. The sample lists about 66,000 clones, less than 85% occurring once. Their cognate antigens are unknown. Here the sequenced sample was PBMCs, taken from a glioma patient whose treatment included an IDH1 peptide vaccine. The receptors originated from a man aged 25 to 40 with glioma. The CDR3 runs from the conserved cysteine through the conserved F or W. D genes are given only for firm matches. Only some rows state a clone size, as once, few, many or a class for expanded clones.

J gene,D gene,clone size,V gene,CDR3 protein
TRBJ2-3,TRBD1,once,TRBV7-7,CASSPGTGGTDTQYF
TRBJ2-5,.,.,TRBV4-1,CASSQVGGLETQYF
TRBJ1-6,.,.,TRBV5-1,CASSLEYNSPLHF
TRBJ2-3,TRBD1,.,TRBV18,CASSPPGQGPPSTDTQYF
TRBJ1-2,TRBD1,.,TRBV7-8,CASRSHRGEIGYTF
TRBJ2-5,TRBD1,.,TRBV29-1,CSVEVRDSAQETQYF
TRBJ2-2,.,.,TRBV4-3,CASSQAGTTGELFF
TRBJ2-1,.,.,TRBV19,CASKEGGQNEQFF
TRBJ1-2,TRBD1,.,TRBV29-1,CSVEDTGGDYGYTF
TRBJ2-2,.,.,TRBV27,CASRNGGNGELFF
TRBJ2-7,.,few,TRBV13,CASSLLGSGYEQYF
TRBJ1-4,.,.,TRBV15,CATSRGPEGEKLFF
TRBJ2-1,TRBD2,.,TRBV4-3,CASSRSLLAGAGEQFF
TRBJ1-3,.,.,TRBV7-2,CASSHNPGTVVGGNTIYF
TRBJ1-2,.,.,TRBV15,CATSRDSPAYGYTF
TRBJ2-2,TRBD1,.,TRBV5-1,CASSWKGQPNTGELFF
TRBJ2-7,.,.,TRBV30,CAWSDPGGSGMGAYEQYF
TRBJ1-4,.,few,TRBV2,CASNQEGPINEKLFF
TRBJ1-2,TRBD1,once,TRBV2,CASSDERTGYNYGYTF
TRBJ2-7,.,.,TRBV11-1,CASSHEDRPYYEQYF
TRBJ2-2,TRBD2,.,TRBV5-8,CASSFMPSGIGELFF
TRBJ2-5,.,.,TRBV2,CASIRMAGQETQYF
TRBJ1-5,.,.,TRBV11-2,CASSLPGEQPQHF
TRBJ1-1,TRBD1,.,TRBV19,CASSLGTAQAFF
TRBJ1-1,.,.,TRBV5-1,CASSLVVQGEEAFF
TRBJ1-1,.,.,TRBV19,CASSIGADYTEAFF
TRBJ2-7,TRBD1,.,TRBV4-1,CASSERQGYEQYF
TRBJ1-2,.,.,TRBV28,CASSFWGENYGYTF
TRBJ2-7,TRBD2,.,TRBV28,CASSFKGGRAQEQYF
TRBJ1-6,.,few,TRBV5-5,CASSLRWEGPLHF
TRBJ2-1,TRBD2,.,TRBV7-2,CATDPRGVSYNEQFF
TRBJ2-1,TRBD2,.,TRBV30,CAWRGTSGDSYNEQFF
TRBJ1-1,TRBD1,.,TRBV7-9,CASSGGTANTEAFF
TRBJ2-2,.,.,TRBV14,CASSQDRHTGELFF
TRBJ2-1,.,.,TRBV5-1,CASSLESALEQFF
TRBJ1-4,TRBD1,few,TRBV18,CASSPTYRGRRAGEEKLFF
TRBJ2-5,.,.,TRBV25-1,CASSEWVSGTAYQETQYF
TRBJ1-1,TRBD1,.,TRBV27,CASSLAPQGMNTEAFF
TRBJ1-6,.,.,TRBV11-3,CASSLERAGDNSPLHF
TRBJ1-1,.,few,TRBV7-2,CASIYSRSYTEAFF
TRBJ1-3,.,.,TRBV7-2,CASSLVGTVSSGNTIYF
TRBJ1-6,TRBD1,once,TRBV4-2,CASSQDLWGQGGSPLHF
TRBJ2-3,.,.,TRBV6-5,CASSYLGGPQYF
TRBJ2-7,TRBD2,.,TRBV15,CATSRDSAGGREQYF
TRBJ2-7,TRBD2,.,TRBV7-3,CASSPGVAGGYEQYF
TRBJ1-2,.,.,TRBV5-1,CASSLSGEVYGYTF
TRBJ1-4,TRBD1,.,TRBV19,CASSANRGGNEKLFF
TRBJ2-1,TRBD2,once,TRBV2,CASSDSMGGGNEQFF
TRBJ1-1,.,.,TRBV6-6,CASRLQTTMNTEAFF
TRBJ2-7,TRBD1,.,TRBV25-1,CASGTPGQGPNEQYF
TRBJ1-2,.,.,TRBV2,CASSAPPTEPRF
TRBJ2-7,TRBD1,.,TRBV28,CASRDRGTYEQYF
TRBJ1-5,.,few,TRBV28,CASIPGDSLSNQPQHF
TRBJ1-2,.,.,TRBV18,CASSPKDSLLADYGYTF
TRBJ1-1,.,once,TRBV28,CASSPTGGYTEAFF